This T cell receptor beta chain was captured in a study of shared clonotypes between healthy human individuals. Profiled with immunoSEQ multiplex PCR; TCRdb holds only in-frame clones, not every one. In the table there are about 2.3 million clones, approximately 93% of which are singletons. The TCR sequence derives from a man younger than 35 in good health. Some clones in this sample may be carry-over from other donors' samples. The sample comprised naive CD4+ T cells from PBMCs. Subset noted: CD45RA+ positively selected.

The CDR3 bases are TGCGCCAGCAGCGGACAGGGAGGGAGCTCCTACAATGAGCAGTTCTTC. It specifies CASSGQGGSSYNEQFF. V gene TRBV5-1 combines with J gene TRBJ2-1; a weak D match, TRBD1 (8 bases). Germline lookup yields CDR1 SGHRS and CDR2 YFSETQ. V shed 4 bases and J shed 0 bases, with 14 bases lying between them. The CDR3 runs to 16 residues.